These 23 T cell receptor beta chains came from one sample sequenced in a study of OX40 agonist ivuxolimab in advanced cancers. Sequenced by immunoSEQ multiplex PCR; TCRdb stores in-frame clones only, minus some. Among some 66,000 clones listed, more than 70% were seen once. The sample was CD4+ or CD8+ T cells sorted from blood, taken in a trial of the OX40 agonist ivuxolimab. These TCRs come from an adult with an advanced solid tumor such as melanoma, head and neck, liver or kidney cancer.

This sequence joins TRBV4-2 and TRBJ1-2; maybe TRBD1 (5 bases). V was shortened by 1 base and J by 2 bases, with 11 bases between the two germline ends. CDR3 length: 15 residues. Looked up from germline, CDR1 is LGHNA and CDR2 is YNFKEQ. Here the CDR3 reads CASSQAQTENYGYTF. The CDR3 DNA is TGTGCCAGCAGCCAAGCCCAGACAGAGAACTATGGCTACACCTTC.

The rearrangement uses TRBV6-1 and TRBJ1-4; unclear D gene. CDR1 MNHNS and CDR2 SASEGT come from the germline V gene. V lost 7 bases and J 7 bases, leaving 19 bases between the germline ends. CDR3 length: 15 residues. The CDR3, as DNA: TGTGCCAGCATTTCCCGCCCTTTAGGAAGTGAAAAACTGTTTTTT. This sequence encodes CASISRPLGSEKLFF.

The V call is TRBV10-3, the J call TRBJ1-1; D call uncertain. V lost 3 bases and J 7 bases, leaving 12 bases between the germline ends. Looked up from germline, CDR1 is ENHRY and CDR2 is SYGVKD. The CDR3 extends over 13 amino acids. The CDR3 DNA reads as TGTGCCATCAGTGATCAGTTTAAAATTGAAGCTTTCTTT. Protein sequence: CAISDQFKIEAFF.

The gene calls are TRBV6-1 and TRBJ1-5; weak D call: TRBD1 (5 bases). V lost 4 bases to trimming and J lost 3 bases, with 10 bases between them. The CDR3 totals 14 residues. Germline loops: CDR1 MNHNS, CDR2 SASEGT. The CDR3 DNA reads TGTGCCAGCAGTGGGGCAGGGTCCAATCAGCCCCAGCATTTT. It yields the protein CASSGAGSNQPQHF.

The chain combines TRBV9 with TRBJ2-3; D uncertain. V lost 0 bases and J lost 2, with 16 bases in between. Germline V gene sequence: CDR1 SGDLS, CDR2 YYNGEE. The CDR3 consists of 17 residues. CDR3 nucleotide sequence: TGTGCCAGCAGCGTAGTAAAGGTTATCCATGACACAGATACGCAGTATTTT. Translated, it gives CASSVVKVIHDTDTQYF.

The DNA for the CDR3 is TGCGCCAGCAGCTCCGCAGGGTTCAATGAGCAGTTCTTC. Its protein is CASSSAGFNEQFF. This chain links TRBV5-1 with TRBJ2-1, with D possibly matching TRBD1 (5 bases). This CDR3 contains 13 residues. Germline V gene sequence: CDR1 SGHRS, CDR2 YFSETQ. V was pared by 3 bases and J by 6 bases, with 10 bases between.

The CDR3, as DNA: TGTGCCAGCTCACCCGGGATGAGCTCCTACGAGCAGTACTTC. Translated, it gives CASSPGMSSYEQYF. The J gene is TRBJ2-7, the V gene TRBV18; TRBD2 is a possible D gene (5 bases). CDR3 length: 14 amino acids. V lost 3 bases and J lost 0, with 9 bases in between. Germline values: CDR1 KGHSH, CDR2 LQKENI.

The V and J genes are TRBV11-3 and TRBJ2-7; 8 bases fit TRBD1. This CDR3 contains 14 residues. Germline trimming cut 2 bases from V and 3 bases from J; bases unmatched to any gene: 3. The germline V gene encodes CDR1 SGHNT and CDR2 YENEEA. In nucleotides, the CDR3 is TGTGCCAGCAGCTTAAGGACAGGGATCTACGAGCAGTACTTC. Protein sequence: CASSLRTGIYEQYF. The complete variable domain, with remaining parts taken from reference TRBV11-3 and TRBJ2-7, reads EAGVVQSPRYKIIEKKQPVAFWCNPISGHNTLYWYLQNLGQGPELLIRYENEEAVDDSQLPKDRFSAERLKGVDSTLKIQPAELGDSAVYLCASSLRTGIYEQYFGPGTRLTVT.

The CDR3 sequence is CASSVRDTYNEQFF. The CDR3 nucleotides are TGTGCCAGCAGCGTACGAGACACTTACAATGAGCAGTTCTTC. The chain employs TRBV9 and TRBJ2-1; D gene uncertain. Germline CDR1 and CDR2: SGDLS and YYNGEE. The V gene lost 1 base and the J gene lost 4 bases, with 9 bases spanning the gap. The CDR3 consists of 14 residues.

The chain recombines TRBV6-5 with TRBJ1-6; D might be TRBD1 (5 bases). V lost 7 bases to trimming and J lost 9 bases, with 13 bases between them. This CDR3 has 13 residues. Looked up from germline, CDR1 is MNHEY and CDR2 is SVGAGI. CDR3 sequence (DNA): TGTGCCAGCACCTCCATTGGGGGTTCACCCCTCCACTTT. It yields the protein CASTSIGGSPLHF.

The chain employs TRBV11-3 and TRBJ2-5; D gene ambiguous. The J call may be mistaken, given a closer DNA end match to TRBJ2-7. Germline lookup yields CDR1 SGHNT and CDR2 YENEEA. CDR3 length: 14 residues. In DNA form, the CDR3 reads TGTGCCAGCAGCCCGACGGTGAGCTCCTACGAGCAGTACTTC. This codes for CASSPTVSSYEQYF.

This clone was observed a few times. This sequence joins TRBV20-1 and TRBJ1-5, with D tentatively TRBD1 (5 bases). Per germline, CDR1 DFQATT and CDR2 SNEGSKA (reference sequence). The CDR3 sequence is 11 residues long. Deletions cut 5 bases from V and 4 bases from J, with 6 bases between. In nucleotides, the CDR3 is TGCAGTGCTCGACAGAATCAGCCCCAGCATTTT. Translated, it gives CSARQNQPQHF.

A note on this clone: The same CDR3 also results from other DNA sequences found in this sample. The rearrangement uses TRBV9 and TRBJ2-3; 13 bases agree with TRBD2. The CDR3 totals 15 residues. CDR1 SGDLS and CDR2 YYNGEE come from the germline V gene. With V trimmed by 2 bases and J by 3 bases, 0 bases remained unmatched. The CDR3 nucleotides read TGTGCCAGCAGCGTGGGACTAGCGGGGACAGATACGCAGTATTTT. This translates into CASSVGLAGTDTQYF.

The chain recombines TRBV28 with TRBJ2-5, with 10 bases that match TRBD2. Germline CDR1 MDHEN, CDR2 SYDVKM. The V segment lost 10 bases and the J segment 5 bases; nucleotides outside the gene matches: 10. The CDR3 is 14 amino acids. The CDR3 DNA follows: TGTGCCACCAAATCTAGCGGGGGCGGGGAGACCCAGTACTTC. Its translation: CATKSSGGGETQYF.

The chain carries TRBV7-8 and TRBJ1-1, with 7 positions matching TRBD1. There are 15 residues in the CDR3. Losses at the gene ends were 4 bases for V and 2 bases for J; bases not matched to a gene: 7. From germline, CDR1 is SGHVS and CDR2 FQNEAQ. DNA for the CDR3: TGTGCCAGCAGCTCCCGGGACAGCGTTAACACTGAAGCTTTCTTT. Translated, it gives CASSSRDSVNTEAFF.

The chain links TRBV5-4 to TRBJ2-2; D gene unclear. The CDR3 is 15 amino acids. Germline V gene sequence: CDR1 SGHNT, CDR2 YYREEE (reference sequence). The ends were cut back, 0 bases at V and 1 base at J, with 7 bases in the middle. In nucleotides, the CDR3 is TGTGCCAGCAGCTTGGTGGGCCTGAACACCGGGGAGCTGTTTTTT. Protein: CASSLVGLNTGELFF.

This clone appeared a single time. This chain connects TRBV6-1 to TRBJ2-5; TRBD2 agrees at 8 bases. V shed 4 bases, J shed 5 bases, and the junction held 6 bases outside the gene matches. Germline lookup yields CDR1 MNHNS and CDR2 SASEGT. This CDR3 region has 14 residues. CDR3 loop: CASSVRGGLETQYF. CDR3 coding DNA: TGTGCCAGCAGTGTACGGGGGGGCCTCGAGACCCAGTACTTC.

CDR3 loop: CASSLQGGQETQYF. In DNA form, the CDR3 reads TGTGCCAGCAGCTTACAGGGAGGGCAAGAGACCCAGTACTTC. The J gene is TRBJ2-5, the V gene TRBV2, with a possible D match to TRBD2 (7 bases). Trimming took off 6 bases at V and 2 bases at J, with 13 bases between the two ends. From germline, CDR1 is SNHLY and CDR2 FYNNEI. The length of the CDR3 is 14 residues.

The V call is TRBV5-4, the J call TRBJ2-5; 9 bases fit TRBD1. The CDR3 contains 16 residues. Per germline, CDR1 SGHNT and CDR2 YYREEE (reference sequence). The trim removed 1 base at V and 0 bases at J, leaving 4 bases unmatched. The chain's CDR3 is CASSLMTGGYQETQYF. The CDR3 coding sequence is TGTGCCAGCAGCTTGATGACAGGGGGGTACCAAGAGACCCAGTACTTC.

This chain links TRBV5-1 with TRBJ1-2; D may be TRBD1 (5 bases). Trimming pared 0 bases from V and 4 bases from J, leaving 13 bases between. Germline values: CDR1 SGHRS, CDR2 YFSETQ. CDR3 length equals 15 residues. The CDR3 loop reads CASSLGGQGVYGYTF. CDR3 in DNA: TGCGCCAGCAGCTTGGGCGGGCAGGGAGTCTATGGCTACACCTTC.

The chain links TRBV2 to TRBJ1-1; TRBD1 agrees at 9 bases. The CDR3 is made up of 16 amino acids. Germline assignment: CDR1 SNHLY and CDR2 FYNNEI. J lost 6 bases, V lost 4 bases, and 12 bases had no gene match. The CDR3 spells CASSGGTGKGGSEAFF. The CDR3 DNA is TGTGCCAGCAGTGGAGGGACAGGGAAAGGAGGCTCTGAAGCTTTCTTT.

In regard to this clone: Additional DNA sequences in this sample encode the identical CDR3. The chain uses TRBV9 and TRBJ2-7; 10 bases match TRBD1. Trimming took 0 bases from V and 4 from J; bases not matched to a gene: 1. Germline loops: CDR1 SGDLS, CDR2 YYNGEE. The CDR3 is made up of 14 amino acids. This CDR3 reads CASSVGQGAYEQYF. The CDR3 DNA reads TGTGCCAGCAGCGTAGGACAGGGGGCTTACGAGCAGTACTTC. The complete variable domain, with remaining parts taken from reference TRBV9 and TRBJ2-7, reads DSGVTQTPKHLITATGQRVTLRCSPRSGDLSVYWYQQSLDQGLQFLIQYYNGEERAKGNILERFSAQQFPDLHSELNLSSLELGDSALYFCASSVGQGAYEQYFGPGTRLTVT.

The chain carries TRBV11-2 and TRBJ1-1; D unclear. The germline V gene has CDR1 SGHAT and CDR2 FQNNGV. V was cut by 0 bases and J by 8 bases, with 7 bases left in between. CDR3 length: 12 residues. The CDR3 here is CASSLDSTEAFF. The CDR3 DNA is TGTGCCAGCAGCTTAGACTCCACGGAAGCTTTCTTT.